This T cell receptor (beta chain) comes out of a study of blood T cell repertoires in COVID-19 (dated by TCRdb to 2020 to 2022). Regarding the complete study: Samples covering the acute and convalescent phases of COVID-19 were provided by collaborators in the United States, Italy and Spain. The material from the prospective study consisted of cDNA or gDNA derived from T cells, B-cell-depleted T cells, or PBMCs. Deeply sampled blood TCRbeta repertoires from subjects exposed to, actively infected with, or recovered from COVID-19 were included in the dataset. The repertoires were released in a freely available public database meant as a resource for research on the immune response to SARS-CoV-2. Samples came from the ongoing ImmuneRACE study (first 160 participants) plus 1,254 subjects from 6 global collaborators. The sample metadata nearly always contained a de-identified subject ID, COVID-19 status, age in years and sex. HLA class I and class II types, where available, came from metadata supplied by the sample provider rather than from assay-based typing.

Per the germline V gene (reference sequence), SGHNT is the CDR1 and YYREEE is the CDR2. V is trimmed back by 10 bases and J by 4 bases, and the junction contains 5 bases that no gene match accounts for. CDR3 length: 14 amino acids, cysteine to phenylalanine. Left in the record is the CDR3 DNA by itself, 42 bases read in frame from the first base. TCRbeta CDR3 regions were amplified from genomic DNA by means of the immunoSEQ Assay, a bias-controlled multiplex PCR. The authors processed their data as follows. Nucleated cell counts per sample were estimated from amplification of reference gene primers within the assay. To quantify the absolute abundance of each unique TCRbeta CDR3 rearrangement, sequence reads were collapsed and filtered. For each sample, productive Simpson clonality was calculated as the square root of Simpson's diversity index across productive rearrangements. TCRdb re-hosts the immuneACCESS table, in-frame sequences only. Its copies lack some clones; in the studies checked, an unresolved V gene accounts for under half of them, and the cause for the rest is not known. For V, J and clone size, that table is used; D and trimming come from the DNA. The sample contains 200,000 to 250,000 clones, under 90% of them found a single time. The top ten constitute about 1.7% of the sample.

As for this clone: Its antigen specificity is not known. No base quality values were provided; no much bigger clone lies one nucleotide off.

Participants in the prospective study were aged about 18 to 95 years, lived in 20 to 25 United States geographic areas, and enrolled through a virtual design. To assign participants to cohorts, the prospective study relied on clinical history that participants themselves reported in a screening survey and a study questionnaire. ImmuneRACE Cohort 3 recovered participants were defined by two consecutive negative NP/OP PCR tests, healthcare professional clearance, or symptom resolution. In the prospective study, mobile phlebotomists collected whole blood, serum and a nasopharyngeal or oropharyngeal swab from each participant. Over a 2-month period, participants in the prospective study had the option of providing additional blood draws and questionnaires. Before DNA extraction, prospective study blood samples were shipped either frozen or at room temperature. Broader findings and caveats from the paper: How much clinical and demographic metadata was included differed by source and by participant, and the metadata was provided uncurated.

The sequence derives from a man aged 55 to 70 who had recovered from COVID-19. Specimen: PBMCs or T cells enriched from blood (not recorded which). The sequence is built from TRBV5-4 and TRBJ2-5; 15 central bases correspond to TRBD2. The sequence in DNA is TGTGCCGCGAAGGGACTAGCGGGGGGAGAGACCCAGTACTTC. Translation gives CAAKGLAGGETQYF. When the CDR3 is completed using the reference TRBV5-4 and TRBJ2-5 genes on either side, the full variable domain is ETGVTQSPTHLIKTRGQQVTLRCSSQSGHNTVSWYQQALGQGPQFIFQYYREEENGRGNFPPRFSGLQFPNYSSELNVNALELDDSALYLCAAKGLAGGETQYFGPGTRLLVL.